The 22 T cell receptor beta chains presented below share a single source sample, sequenced in a study of blood T cell repertoires in COVID-19. Profiling relied on immunoSEQ multiplex PCR, and the TCRdb table lists in-frame clones only, not all of them. This sample has roughly 120,000 clones, with approximately 90% found just once. Sequencing was carried out using peripheral blood. The receptor source for this set is a human donor with active COVID-19. The donor label of this sample is uncertain.

This clone has just one count. This rearrangement joins TRBV5-1 to TRBJ2-3; weak D call: TRBD2 (6 bases). Germline loops: CDR1 SGHRS, CDR2 YFSETQ. The CDR3 spans 14 residues. The V end was cut by 5 bases, the J end by 0 bases, with 10 bases between. The chain's CDR3 is CASSDSGSTDTQYF. DNA of the CDR3: TGCGCCAGCAGTGATAGCGGAAGCACAGATACGCAGTATTTT.

V is TRBV13 and J is TRBJ2-7, with D possibly TRBD1 on 6 matching bases. Germline CDR1 reads PRHDT; CDR2 reads FYEKMQ (reference sequence). CDR3 length equals 15 residues. Trimming removed 3 bases at V and 6 bases at J, with 18 bases between. The CDR3 loop is CASSFGAGVWGEQYF. The CDR3 coding sequence is TGTGCCAGCAGCTTTGGGGCAGGGGTATGGGGCGAGCAGTACTTC.

The V gene is TRBV3-1 (or the pseudogene TRBV3-2), the J gene TRBJ1-1; 9 bases line up with TRBD1. CDR3 size: 16 residues. Per germline, CDR1 LGHDT and CDR2 YNNKEL (reference sequence). V dropped 4 bases and J dropped 4; count of bases not matched to a gene: 10. CDR3 nucleotide sequence: TGTGCCAGCAGCCCCGGAGGGACAGGGTTGACCACTGAAGCTTTCTTT. It encodes CASSPGGTGLTTEAFF.

This clone is a singleton in its sample. V is TRBV28 and J is TRBJ2-7; D is unclear. Trimming shortened V by 1 base and J by 0 bases, and 10 bases separated the two germline ends. The CDR3 contains 15 residues. Germline CDR1 reads MDHEN; CDR2 reads SYDVKM. In nucleotides, the CDR3 is TGTGCCAGCAGTTTATCCCCGGCTAGCTCCTACGAGCAGTACTTC. It yields the protein CASSLSPASSYEQYF.

The chain employs TRBV19 and TRBJ1-1; a possible D gene is TRBD1 (6 bases). This CDR3 has 14 residues. V was cut by 6 bases and J by 2 bases, with 13 bases left in between. The germline gives CDR1 LNHDA, CDR2 SQIVND (reference sequence). The CDR3 spells CASSRQAPNTEAFF. The CDR3 DNA reads TGTGCCAGTAGCAGACAGGCGCCAAACACTGAAGCTTTCTTT.

The chain is built from TRBV5-4 and TRBJ1-1; D may be TRBD1 (5 bases). This CDR3 is built from 14 residues. Trimming removed 5 bases from V and 1 base from J, with 12 bases in between. Per germline, CDR1 SGHNT and CDR2 YYREEE (reference sequence). The CDR3 DNA sequence: TGTGCCAGCAGGTACGACAGAGCGAACACTGAAGCTTTCTTT. This sequence encodes CASRYDRANTEAFF.

V usage is TRBV27 and J usage is TRBJ2-5, with 12 bases matching TRBD2. V lost 7 bases and J lost 5; bases outside the gene matches: 8. Germline-derived CDR1 and CDR2 are MNHEY and SMNVEV (reference sequence). The CDR3 consists of 15 residues. CDR3 nucleotide sequence: TGTGCCAGCACTCGACTAGCGGGGGACTGGGAGACCCAGTACTTC. Its protein product is CASTRLAGDWETQYF.

The gene calls are TRBV6-6 and TRBJ2-1; TRBD2 agrees at 7 bases. This CDR3 is 17 amino acids long. Germline CDR1 and CDR2: MNHNY and SVGAGI (reference sequence). V gave up 5 bases and J gave up 5 bases; unmatched junction bases: 15. CDR3 loop: CASSPSLLAGVNNEQFF. The CDR3 DNA follows: TGTGCCAGCAGTCCCTCTCTACTCGCGGGGGTAAACAATGAGCAGTTCTTC.

This chain connects TRBV10-2 to TRBJ2-7; possibly TRBD2 for D (6 bases). The V and J ends lost 4 bases and 1 base respectively, with 8 bases between them. Germline CDR1 WSHSY, CDR2 SAAADI. CDR3 size: 13 residues. This CDR3 reads CASSALASYEQYF. The CDR3 nucleotides are TGCGCCAGCAGTGCACTAGCATCCTACGAGCAGTACTTC.

The chain combines TRBV3-1 (or the pseudogene TRBV3-2) with TRBJ1-1; D is unclear. Germline V gene data show CDR1 as LGHDT and CDR2 as YNNKEL (reference sequence). V was cut by 3 bases and J by 2 bases, with 7 bases left in between. The CDR3 spans 13 residues. The CDR3 spells CASSHSVNTEAFF. The DNA for the CDR3 is TGTGCCAGCAGCCACTCGGTTAACACTGAAGCTTTCTTT.

The chain combines TRBV9 with TRBJ1-6; the match to TRBD1 covers 9 bases. CDR1 and CDR2 from the germline V gene are SGDLS and YYNGEE. The CDR3 is 14 residues long. J lost 14 bases, V lost 4 bases, and 10 bases had no gene match. CDR3 DNA sequence: TGTGCCAGCAGCACACGACAGGGGGATGTCGCCCTCCACTTT. This codes for CASSTRQGDVALHF.

This clone was recorded once. V is TRBV28 and J is TRBJ1-1; 7 nucleotides align to TRBD1. The CDR3 is made up of 14 amino acids. After removal of 5 bases from V and 0 bases from J, the junction contained 3 bases not matched to a gene. Germline assignment: CDR1 MDHEN and CDR2 SYDVKM. The CDR3 sequence is CASSPGQLNTEAFF. The CDR3 DNA is TGTGCCAGCAGTCCGGGACAGCTGAACACTGAAGCTTTCTTT. The whole variable domain, remainder taken from reference TRBV28 and TRBJ1-1, is DVKVTQSSRYLVKRTGEKVFLECVQDMDHENMFWYRQDPGLGLRLIYFSYDVKMKEKGDIPEGYSVSREKKERFSLILESASTNQTSMYLCASSPGQLNTEAFFGQGTRLTVV.

The chain carries TRBV5-4 and TRBJ2-3; TRBD2 matches 14 bases. Germline CDR1 SGHNT, CDR2 YYREEE (reference sequence). The CDR3 runs to 19 residues. The J segment lost 3 bases and the V segment lost 4 bases, leaving 13 bases of the junction unmatched. CDR3 sequence: CASSTPSGLAGVWTDTQYF. The CDR3 bases are TGTGCCAGCAGCACACCCTCGGGACTAGCGGGGGTTTGGACAGATACGCAGTATTTT.

The genes are TRBV6-6 and TRBJ2-7; D not certain. The CDR3 totals 11 residues. Germline CDR1 and CDR2: MNHNY and SVGAGI (reference sequence). V was cut by 1 base and J by 12 bases, with 10 bases left in between. Written as DNA, the CDR3 is TGTGCCAGCAGTTACTGGGCTGATCTGTACTTC. Translating it yields CASSYWADLYF.

CDR3 in DNA: TGTGCCAGCTCAAAATCCCAGGGTTTGAACCAAGAGACCCAGTACTTC. Residues: CASSKSQGLNQETQYF. The chain is built from TRBV18 and TRBJ2-5, with D maybe TRBD1 (5 bases). V lost 5 bases, J lost 0 bases, and 16 bases lay in between. In germline, CDR1 is KGHSH, CDR2 LQKENI. CDR3 length: 16 residues. The full variable domain, its missing parts supplied by reference TRBV18 and TRBJ2-5, is NAGVMQNPRHLVRRRGQEARLRCSPMKGHSHVYWYRQLPEEGLKFMVYLQKENIIDESGMPKERFSAEFPKEGPSILRIQQVVRGDSAAYFCASSKSQGLNQETQYFGPGTRLLVL.

This clone was detected only once. DNA of the CDR3: TGTGCCAGCAGCTTGGGCAACATGAACACTGAAGCTTTCTTT. Translation gives CASSLGNMNTEAFF. The chain is built from TRBV5-5 and TRBJ1-1; D is uncertain. CDR1 is SGHKS and CDR2 is YYEKEE in the germline V gene (reference sequence). The CDR3 is 14 amino acids. V lost 0 bases and J lost 0, with 6 bases in between.

The chain uses TRBV27 and TRBJ2-5; D may be TRBD2 (7 bases). The V end was cut by 5 bases, the J end by 4 bases, with 14 bases between. The germline CDR1 and CDR2 sequences are MNHEY and SMNVEV (reference sequence). The CDR3 has 14 amino acids. Here the CDR3 reads CASSPIGGRETQYF. The CDR3 DNA reads TGTGCCAGCAGTCCAATCGGGGGGCGAGAGACCCAGTACTTC.

The CDR3 protein is CASTSTDAYEQYF. The CDR3 DNA reads as TGCGCCAGCACCTCGACAGACGCCTACGAGCAGTACTTC. The rearrangement joins TRBV5-1 to TRBJ2-7; D possibly corresponds to TRBD1 (5 bases). There are 13 residues in the CDR3. CDR1 is SGHRS and CDR2 is YFSETQ in the germline V gene. V was trimmed by 6 bases and J by 2 bases, leaving 12 bases between them.

The J gene is TRBJ2-5, the V gene TRBV28, with 16 bases lining up with TRBD2. The junction had 10 bases not matched to a gene; V was cut back by 3 bases and J by 0 bases. Germline CDR1 and CDR2: MDHEN and SYDVKM. This CDR3 has 20 residues. DNA of the CDR3: TGTGCCAGCAGTTTTCTCCCGGGACTAGCGGGGGGGCACGACCAAGAGACCCAGTACTTC. It encodes CASSFLPGLAGGHDQETQYF.

This clone was recorded only once. The genes are TRBV21-1 and TRBJ1-5; the table's D gene call, TRBD1, was not cross checked with the DNA. TRBV21-1 counts as a pseudogene. There are 17 residues in the CDR3. DNA of the CDR3: TGTGCCAGCAGTACTAAATACAGGGATCAGGCGGATCAGCCCCAGCATTTT. It specifies CASSTKYRDQADQPQHF.

The rearrangement links TRBV18 to TRBJ2-5; 9 bases map to TRBD2. J was trimmed by 7 bases and V by 3 bases; bases with no gene match: 9. This CDR3 comprises 15 residues. Germline lookup yields CDR1 KGHSH and CDR2 LQKENI. The CDR3 coding sequence is TGTGCCAGCTCACCCGGACTAGCGCAACGAGGGACCCAGTACTTC. Amino acids: CASSPGLAQRGTQYF. Full variable domain (rest looked up from reference TRBV18 and TRBJ2-5): NAGVMQNPRHLVRRRGQEARLRCSPMKGHSHVYWYRQLPEEGLKFMVYLQKENIIDESGMPKERFSAEFPKEGPSILRIQQVVRGDSAAYFCASSPGLAQRGTQYFGPGTRLLVL.

J is TRBJ1-2 and V is TRBV29-1; D call uncertain. Trimming shortened V by 3 bases and J by 4 bases, and 9 bases separated the two germline ends. The CDR3 spans 12 residues. The germline gives CDR1 SQVTM, CDR2 ANQGSEA. The CDR3 protein is CSVEWRGYGYTF. Written as DNA, the CDR3 is TGCAGCGTTGAGTGGCGGGGCTATGGCTACACCTTC.